The TCR beta chain under discussion was sequenced for a study of early T cells in non-severe SARS-CoV-2 infection. Turning to the study itself: Sequenced material consisted of bulk RNA (from unsorted whole blood), and chains were unpaired.

Unique molecular identifiers were added to individual cDNA molecules. TCRdb analysed the 5' RACE reads with MiXCR anew, one entry per CDR3 protein. Of some 21,000 distinct CDR3 sequences listed, about 5.6% are singletons. Notes on the study in general: Sequences matched to VDJdb favored anti-spike CD8 responses, while private and CD4 specificities were missed.

Of note for this clonotype: Its specificity is unknown.

Trimming cost V 6 bases and J 6 bases; bases outside gene matches: 8. CDR3 length equals 15 residues. Sequencing was carried out using whole blood. The chain couples TRBV12-3 or TRBV12-4 to TRBJ2-1; 10 bases are a match to TRBD2. The source of this sequence is an adult who was a healthcare worker with PCR-confirmed SARS-CoV-2 infection or an uninfected control (not recorded which). The CDR3 region has the DNA TGTGCCAGCAGAACAAGCGGGAGGGCCGCCAATGAGCAGTTCTTC. Its translation is CASRTSGRAANEQFF.